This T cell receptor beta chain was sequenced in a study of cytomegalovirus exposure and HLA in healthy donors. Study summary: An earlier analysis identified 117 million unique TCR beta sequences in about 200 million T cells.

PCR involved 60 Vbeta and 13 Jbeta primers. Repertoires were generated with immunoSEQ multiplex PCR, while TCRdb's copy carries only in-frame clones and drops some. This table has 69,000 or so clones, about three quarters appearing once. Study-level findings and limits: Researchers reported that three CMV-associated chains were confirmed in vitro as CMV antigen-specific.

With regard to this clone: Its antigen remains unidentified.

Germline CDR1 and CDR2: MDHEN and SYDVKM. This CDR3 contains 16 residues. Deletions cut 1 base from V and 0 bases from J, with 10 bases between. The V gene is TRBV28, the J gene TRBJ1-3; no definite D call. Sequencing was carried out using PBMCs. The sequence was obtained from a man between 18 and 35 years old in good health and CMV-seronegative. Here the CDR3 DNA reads TGTGCCAGCAGTTTATCTGGCAGTACCTCTGGAAACACCATATATTTT. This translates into CASSLSGSTSGNTIYF.